The 32 T cell receptor beta chains listed next were all sequenced from one sample in a study of T cell repertoires in ileal Crohn's disease. Stated time point: inflamed ileum from the surgical specimen. Only in-frame clones appear in the TCRdb table, and some are missing; sequencing was by immunoSEQ multiplex PCR. The sample includes 16,000 or so clones, under 95% of them seen just once. Sequencing was done on a sample of ileal tissue. The origin of the receptors is an adult with Crohn's disease.

This clone was detected only once. V usage is TRBV28 and J usage is TRBJ2-1; D unclear. This CDR3 spans 12 amino acids. From germline, CDR1 is MDHEN and CDR2 SYDVKM. Trimming cost V 11 bases and J 0 bases, with 8 bases left between them. In DNA form, the CDR3 reads TGTGCCTCCACGGACTCCTACAATGAGCAGTTCTTC. Residues: CASTDSYNEQFF. Complete variable domain (other parts from reference TRBV28 and TRBJ2-1): DVKVTQSSRYLVKRTGEKVFLECVQDMDHENMFWYRQDPGLGLRLIYFSYDVKMKEKGDIPEGYSVSREKKERFSLILESASTNQTSMYLCASTDSYNEQFFGPGTRLTVL.

V and J are TRBV7-2 and TRBJ1-1; no definite D call. The V gene lost 5 bases and the J gene lost 7 bases, with 11 bases spanning the gap. The CDR3 spans 12 residues. The V gene's germline CDR1 is SGHTA and CDR2 FQGNSA. CDR3 residues: CASSRNSGEAFF. CDR3 DNA: TGTGCCAGCAGCCGGAATTCGGGTGAAGCTTTCTTT.

This clone was detected only once. The chain couples TRBV15 to TRBJ1-3, with unresolved D. The V end lost 0 bases, the J end lost 4 bases, and 7 bases lay between the germline ends. CDR1 and CDR2 from the germline V gene are LNHNV and YYDKDF (reference sequence). The CDR3 covers 14 residues. The CDR3 sequence is CATSRDFVGNTIYF. Written as DNA, the CDR3 is TGTGCCACCAGCAGAGATTTCGTGGGAAACACCATATATTTT.

The gene calls are TRBV28 and TRBJ1-2; a possible D gene is TRBD1 (5 bases). CDR3 length: 16 amino acids. V was cut by 2 bases and J by 4 bases, with 17 bases left in between. The germline V gene encodes CDR1 MDHEN and CDR2 SYDVKM. CDR3 sequence: CASSLIPSGGAYGYTF. In DNA, the CDR3 is TGTGCCAGCAGTTTAATCCCCTCTGGGGGAGCCTATGGCTACACCTTC.

This clone was observed a single time. The chain joins TRBV19 to TRBJ2-7; 8 bases fit TRBD2. Germline-derived CDR1 and CDR2 are LNHDA and SQIVND (reference sequence). There are 14 residues in the CDR3. Germline trimming cut 3 bases from V and 2 bases from J; bases unmatched to any gene: 3. The CDR3 bases are TGTGCCAGTAGTATGGGGACTAGTACCTACGAGCAGTACTTC. Translated, it gives CASSMGTSTYEQYF.

V is TRBV7-9 and J is TRBJ2-1; TRBD2 matches 9 bases. After removal of 4 bases from V and 0 bases from J, the junction contained 1 base not matched to a gene. The CDR3 has 15 amino acids. Germline CDR1 and CDR2: SEHNR and FQNEAQ (reference sequence). CDR3 amino acids: CASSSSGDSYNEQFF. The CDR3 region has the DNA TGTGCCAGCAGCTCTAGCGGGGACTCCTACAATGAGCAGTTCTTC. The variable domain in full, with the rest retrieved from reference TRBV7-9 and TRBJ2-1, is DTGVSQNPRHKITKRGQNVTFRCDPISEHNRLYWYRQTLGQGPEFLTYFQNEAQLEKSRLLSDRFSAERPKGSFSTLEIQRTEQGDSAMYLCASSSSGDSYNEQFFGPGTRLTVL.

The chain uses TRBV6-6 and TRBJ2-7; 10 nucleotides match TRBD1. V was pared by 4 bases and J by 2 bases, with 8 bases of the junction left unmatched. The CDR3 is 16 amino acids. CDR1 is MNHNY and CDR2 is SVGAGI in the germline V gene (reference sequence). In DNA, the CDR3 is TGTGCCAGCAGTTTACCCCCGGGACAGGGGACCTACGAGCAGTACTTC. Translating gives CASSLPPGQGTYEQYF.

The chain recombines TRBV6-5 with TRBJ1-1; D gene uncertain. CDR3 length: 15 amino acids. Germline V gene data show CDR1 as MNHEY and CDR2 as SVGAGI. V was pared by 4 bases and J by 0 bases, with 12 bases between. The CDR3 region has the DNA TGTGCCAGCAGTTTCCGGAGGGTGGTGAACACTGAAGCTTTCTTT. It encodes CASSFRRVVNTEAFF.

This clone was observed a single time. The J gene is TRBJ2-7, the V gene TRBV6-5, with 7 bases lining up with TRBD1. The V and J ends lost 2 bases and 7 bases, in that order; junction bases with no gene match: 11. In germline, CDR1 is MNHEY, CDR2 SVGAGI. The CDR3 has 15 residues. CDR3 amino acids: CASSYEGALSGEQYF. The CDR3 DNA follows: TGTGCCAGCAGTTACGAGGGGGCACTCTCGGGAGAGCAGTACTTC.

V usage is TRBV10-3 and J usage is TRBJ1-6; D unresolved. The CDR3 consists of 12 residues. V lost 10 bases and J lost 5, with 9 bases in between. CDR1 is ENHRY and CDR2 is SYGVKD in the germline V gene. This CDR3 reads CATTENNSPLHF. DNA for the CDR3: TGTGCCACCACAGAGAATAATTCACCCCTCCACTTT.

This chain links TRBV7-2 with TRBJ2-3; the D call may be TRBD1 or TRBD2 (6 bases each). CDR1 is SGHTA and CDR2 is FQGNSA in the germline V gene. This CDR3 is built from 15 residues. The V end lost 0 bases, the J end lost 4 bases, and 11 bases lay between the germline ends. The CDR3 loop is CASSLASRGPDTQYF. CDR3 coding DNA: TGTGCCAGCAGCTTAGCGAGTCGGGGGCCAGATACGCAGTATTTT.

This sequence joins TRBV5-1 and TRBJ1-1; no clear D. Germline CDR1 SGHRS, CDR2 YFSETQ. There are 15 residues in the CDR3. V was pared by 3 bases and J by 4 bases, with 16 bases between. The CDR3 is CASSSDGFGGTEAFF. CDR3 DNA: TGCGCCAGCAGCTCGGACGGGTTTGGCGGCACTGAAGCTTTCTTT.

This chain joins TRBV28 and TRBJ1-4; D is undetermined. CDR1 MDHEN and CDR2 SYDVKM come from the germline V gene. V dropped 5 bases and J dropped 2 bases, with 9 bases sitting between them. The CDR3 contains 14 residues. The CDR3 DNA sequence: TGTGCCAGCAGTCGGGCGGATACTAATGAAAAACTGTTTTTT. Translating it yields CASSRADTNEKLFF.

The CDR3 DNA is TGTGCCTGGAGTGCGGGACAGGGGCGCGAGCAGTACTTC. Translated: CAWSAGQGREQYF. The rearrangement joins TRBV30 to TRBJ2-7; 10 nucleotides agree with TRBD1. V lost 1 base and J lost 6; bases outside the gene matches: 3. The CDR3 covers 13 residues. Germline V gives CDR1 GTSNPN, CDR2 SVGIG (reference sequence).

J is TRBJ1-6 and V is TRBV7-8; D not resolved. CDR3 length: 21 residues. From germline, CDR1 is SGHVS and CDR2 FQNEAQ. V gave up 0 bases and J gave up 6 bases, with 27 bases separating them. DNA of the CDR3: TGTGCCAGCAGCTTAGCCCCGGAGGAGAAACGATTTCTGTGGGGTAATTCACCCCTCCACTTT. This codes for CASSLAPEEKRFLWGNSPLHF.

CDR3 region: CASSSRKLGNTIYF. The CDR3 DNA follows: TGTGCCAGCAGTTCACGAAAGCTGGGAAACACCATATATTTT. The rearrangement links TRBV6-5 to TRBJ1-3, with D unclear. Per the germline V gene, CDR1 is MNHEY and CDR2 is SVGAGI. The CDR3 covers 14 residues. The V and J ends lost 4 bases and 4 bases respectively, with 11 bases between them.

The chain combines TRBV15 with TRBJ2-5; D ambiguous. This CDR3 has 16 residues. Deletions cut 2 bases from V and 3 bases from J, with 16 bases between. The germline V gene has CDR1 LNHNV and CDR2 YYDKDF (reference sequence). The chain's CDR3 is CATSRSGHRAEETQYF. The CDR3 coding sequence is TGTGCCACCAGCAGATCAGGCCATAGGGCAGAAGAGACCCAGTACTTC.

The rearrangement uses TRBV5-1 and TRBJ1-4, with D possibly being TRBD1 (6 bases). This CDR3 has 15 amino acids. The V and J ends lost 6 bases and 5 bases respectively, with 17 bases between them. The germline CDR1 and CDR2 sequences are SGHRS and YFSETQ. The CDR3 region has the DNA TGCGCCAGCAACCCCCGAGGGGGGGCGAATGAAAAACTGTTTTTT. Residues: CASNPRGGANEKLFF.

This chain uses TRBV7-9 with TRBJ1-1; D is possibly TRBD1 (6 bases). CDR1 is SEHNR and CDR2 is FQNEAQ in the germline V gene (reference sequence). Trimming shortened V by 10 bases and J by 3 bases, and 21 bases separated the two germline ends. The CDR3 totals 15 residues. CDR3 region: CATRGAGRWYTEAFF. The CDR3 nucleotides are TGTGCCACCCGGGGGGCGGGGCGATGGTACACTGAAGCTTTCTTT.

The gene calls are TRBV9 and TRBJ1-2, with D unclear. The CDR3 is made up of 14 amino acids. V gave up 0 bases and J gave up 4 bases, with 10 bases separating them. The germline V gene encodes CDR1 SGDLS and CDR2 YYNGEE. The CDR3 spells CASSVAVGGYGYTF. Here the CDR3 DNA reads TGTGCCAGCAGCGTAGCGGTGGGAGGCTATGGCTACACCTTC.

This rearrangement joins TRBV28 to TRBJ1-5; no firm D call. Per germline, CDR1 MDHEN and CDR2 SYDVKM. The CDR3 contains 12 residues. V lost 5 bases, J lost 3 bases, and 5 bases lay in between. The CDR3 bases are TGTGCCAGCAGTATCCTCAATCAGCCCCAGCATTTT. Translation gives CASSILNQPQHF. The full variable domain, completed using reference TRBV28 and TRBJ1-5, is DVKVTQSSRYLVKRTGEKVFLECVQDMDHENMFWYRQDPGLGLRLIYFSYDVKMKEKGDIPEGYSVSREKKERFSLILESASTNQTSMYLCASSILNQPQHFGDGTRLSIL.

The chain recombines TRBV6-1 with TRBJ1-2, with D possibly matching TRBD1 (6 bases). The germline V and J ends were trimmed by 0 bases and 4 bases, with 12 bases remaining between them. Looked up from germline, CDR1 is MNHNS and CDR2 is SASEGT. The CDR3 length is 15 residues. CDR3: CASSEASGGGYGYTF. The CDR3 bases are TGTGCCAGCAGTGAAGCGTCGGGGGGCGGCTATGGCTACACCTTC.

The genes are TRBV7-2 and TRBJ1-1; D unresolved. Germline values: CDR1 SGHTA, CDR2 FQGNSA. The CDR3 sequence is 14 residues long. V shed 5 bases and J shed 4 bases, with 14 bases lying between them. The CDR3 spells CASSPDPRGTEAFF. The CDR3 bases are TGTGCCAGCAGCCCCGACCCTCGGGGCACTGAAGCTTTCTTT.

V usage is TRBV6-1 and J usage is TRBJ1-5, with a possible D match to TRBD1 (5 bases). This CDR3 has 15 residues. Trimming shortened V by 3 bases and J by 3 bases, and 12 bases separated the two germline ends. Per the germline V gene, CDR1 is MNHNS and CDR2 is SASEGT. CDR3 bases: TGTGCCAGCAGTGAGGCAGGGCAGCCCAATCAGCCCCAGCATTTT. Translation gives CASSEAGQPNQPQHF.

The V and J genes are TRBV2 and TRBJ2-6; 12 bases match TRBD1. The germline gives CDR1 SNHLY, CDR2 FYNNEI. Losses at the gene ends were 7 bases for V and 3 bases for J; bases not matched to a gene: 7. The CDR3 sequence is 17 residues long. CDR3 in amino acids: CASMRGQGALGANVLTF. In nucleotides, the CDR3 is TGTGCCAGCATGAGGGGACAGGGGGCGCTTGGGGCCAACGTCCTGACTTTC.

The chain is built from TRBV15 and TRBJ1-6; 9 bases agree with TRBD1. V lost 3 bases and J lost 7; bases outside the gene matches: 7. The CDR3 is made up of 16 amino acids. Germline V CDR1 and CDR2: LNHNV, YYDKDF (reference sequence). CDR3 region: CATSRSSDRGNSPLHF. The CDR3 bases are TGTGCCACCAGCAGGAGTTCGGACAGGGGAAATTCACCCCTCCACTTT.

The gene calls are TRBV28 and TRBJ1-5; weak D call: TRBD1 (6 bases). CDR1 is MDHEN and CDR2 is SYDVKM in the germline V gene. Trimming removed 1 base from V and 8 bases from J, with 15 bases in between. CDR3 length: 15 residues. The CDR3 sequence is CASSLSTGRLEPQHF. DNA for the CDR3: TGTGCCAGCAGTTTATCGACAGGCCGGTTGGAGCCCCAGCATTTT.

The V call is TRBV9, the J call TRBJ1-4; no firm D call. From germline, CDR1 is SGDLS and CDR2 YYNGEE. CDR3 length: 13 residues. The V gene lost 0 bases and the J gene lost 5 bases, with 5 bases spanning the gap. CDR3 nucleotides: TGTGCCAGCAGCGTAGACGGGAATGAAAAACTGTTTTTT. This encodes CASSVDGNEKLFF. Looking up the rest from reference TRBV9 and TRBJ1-4 gives the full variable domain: DSGVTQTPKHLITATGQRVTLRCSPRSGDLSVYWYQQSLDQGLQFLIQYYNGEERAKGNILERFSAQQFPDLHSELNLSSLELGDSALYFCASSVDGNEKLFFGSGTQLSVL.

The chain couples TRBV30 to TRBJ1-1, with D unresolved. The CDR3 runs 13 residues. V was clipped by 0 bases and J by 5 bases, with 10 bases between them. The V gene's germline CDR1 is GTSNPN and CDR2 SVGIG (reference sequence). CDR3 residues: CAWSVRAWTEAFF. The CDR3 DNA follows: TGTGCCTGGAGTGTAAGGGCGTGGACTGAAGCTTTCTTT.

The chain recombines TRBV10-3 with TRBJ1-2; D ambiguous. The germline V and J ends were trimmed by 0 bases and 8 bases, with 4 bases remaining between them. Germline-derived CDR1 and CDR2 are ENHRY and SYGVKD. This CDR3 is 11 amino acids long. The CDR3: CAISESSGYTF. The CDR3 DNA follows: TGTGCCATCAGTGAGTCTAGCGGCTACACCTTC.

The chain carries TRBV6-1 and TRBJ2-2; 8 bases are shared with TRBD2. The CDR3 extends over 13 amino acids. Germline values: CDR1 MNHNS, CDR2 SASEGT. With V trimmed by 4 bases and J by 8 bases, 3 bases remained unmatched. CDR3 region: CASSASGGGELFF. The CDR3, as DNA: TGTGCCAGCAGTGCGAGCGGGGGTGGGGAGCTGTTTTTT.

The rearrangement joins TRBV7-6 to TRBJ2-5; 11 positions agree with TRBD2. V was clipped by 5 bases and J by 2 bases; unmatched bases: 7. This CDR3 is 16 amino acids long. The V gene's germline CDR1 is SGHVS and CDR2 FNYEAQ. The CDR3 sequence is CASSPRSGGDQETQYF. In nucleotides, the CDR3 is TGTGCCAGCAGCCCACGTAGCGGGGGGGATCAAGAGACCCAGTACTTC.